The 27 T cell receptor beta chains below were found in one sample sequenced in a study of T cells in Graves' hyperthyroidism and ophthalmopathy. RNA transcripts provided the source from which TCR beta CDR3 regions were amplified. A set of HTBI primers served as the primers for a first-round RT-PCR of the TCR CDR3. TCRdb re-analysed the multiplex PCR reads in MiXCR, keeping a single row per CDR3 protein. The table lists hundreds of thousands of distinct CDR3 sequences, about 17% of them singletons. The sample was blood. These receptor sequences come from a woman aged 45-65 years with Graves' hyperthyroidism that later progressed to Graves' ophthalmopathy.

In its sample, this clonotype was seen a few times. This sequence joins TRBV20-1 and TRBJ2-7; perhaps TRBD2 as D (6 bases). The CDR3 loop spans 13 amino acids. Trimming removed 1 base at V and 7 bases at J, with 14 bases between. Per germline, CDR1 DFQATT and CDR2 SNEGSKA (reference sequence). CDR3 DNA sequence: TGCAGTGCTAGAGTCCCCCGGGGGTGGGAGCAGTACTTC. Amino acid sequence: CSARVPRGWEQYF.

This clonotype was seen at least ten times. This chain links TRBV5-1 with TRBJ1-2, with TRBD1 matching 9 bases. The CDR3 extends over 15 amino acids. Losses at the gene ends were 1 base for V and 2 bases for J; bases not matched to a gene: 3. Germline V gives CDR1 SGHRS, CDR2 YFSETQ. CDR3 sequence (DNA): TGCGCCAGCAGCTTGACGACAGGGGGAAACTATGGCTACACCTTC. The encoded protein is CASSLTTGGNYGYTF.

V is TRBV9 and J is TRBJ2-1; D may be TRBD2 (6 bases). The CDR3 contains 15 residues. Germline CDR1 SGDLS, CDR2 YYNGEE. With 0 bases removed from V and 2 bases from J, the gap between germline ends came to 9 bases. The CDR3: CASSVGGEAYNEQFF. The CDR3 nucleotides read TGTGCCAGCAGCGTAGGGGGGGAAGCCTACAATGAGCAGTTCTTC. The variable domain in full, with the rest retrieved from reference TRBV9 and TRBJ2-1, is DSGVTQTPKHLITATGQRVTLRCSPRSGDLSVYWYQQSLDQGLQFLIQYYNGEERAKGNILERFSAQQFPDLHSELNLSSLELGDSALYFCASSVGGEAYNEQFFGPGTRLTVL.

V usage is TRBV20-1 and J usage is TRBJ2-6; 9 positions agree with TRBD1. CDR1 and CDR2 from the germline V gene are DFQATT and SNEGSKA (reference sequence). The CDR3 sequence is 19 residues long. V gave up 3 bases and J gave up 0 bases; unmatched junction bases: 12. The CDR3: CSARPGQGAHSSGANVLTF. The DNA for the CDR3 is TGCAGTGCTAGGCCGGGACAGGGTGCCCATAGCTCTGGGGCCAACGTCCTGACTTTC.

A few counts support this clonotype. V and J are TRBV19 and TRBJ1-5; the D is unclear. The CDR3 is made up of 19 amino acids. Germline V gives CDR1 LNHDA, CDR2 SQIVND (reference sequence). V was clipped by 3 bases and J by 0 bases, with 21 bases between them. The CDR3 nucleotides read TGTGCCAGTAGTATGCCGCGGACCATCCCCCAACGTAGCAATCAGCCCCAGCATTTT. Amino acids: CASSMPRTIPQRSNQPQHF.

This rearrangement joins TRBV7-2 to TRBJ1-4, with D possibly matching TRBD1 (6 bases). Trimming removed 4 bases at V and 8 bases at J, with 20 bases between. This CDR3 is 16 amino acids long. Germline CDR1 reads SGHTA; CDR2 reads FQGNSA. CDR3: CASSSGVGGPGEKLFF. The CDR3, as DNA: TGTGCCAGCAGCTCAGGGGTCGGGGGGCCGGGAGAAAAACTGTTTTTT.

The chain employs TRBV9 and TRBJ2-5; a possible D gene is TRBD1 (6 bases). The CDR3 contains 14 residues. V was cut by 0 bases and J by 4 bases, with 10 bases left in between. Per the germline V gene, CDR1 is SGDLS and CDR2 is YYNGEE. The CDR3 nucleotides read TGTGCCAGCAGCGTAGTGGGGGCTAGAGAGACCCAGTACTTC. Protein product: CASSVVGARETQYF. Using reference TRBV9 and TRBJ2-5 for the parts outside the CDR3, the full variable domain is DSGVTQTPKHLITATGQRVTLRCSPRSGDLSVYWYQQSLDQGLQFLIQYYNGEERAKGNILERFSAQQFPDLHSELNLSSLELGDSALYFCASSVVGARETQYFGPGTRLLVL.

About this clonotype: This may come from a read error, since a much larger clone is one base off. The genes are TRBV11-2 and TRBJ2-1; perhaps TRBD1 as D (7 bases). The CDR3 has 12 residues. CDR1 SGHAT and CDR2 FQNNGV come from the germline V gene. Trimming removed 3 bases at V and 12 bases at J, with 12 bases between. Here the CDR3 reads CASSFRGDGQFF. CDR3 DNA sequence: TGTGCCAGCAGCTTCAGGGGGGATGGGCAGTTCTTC.

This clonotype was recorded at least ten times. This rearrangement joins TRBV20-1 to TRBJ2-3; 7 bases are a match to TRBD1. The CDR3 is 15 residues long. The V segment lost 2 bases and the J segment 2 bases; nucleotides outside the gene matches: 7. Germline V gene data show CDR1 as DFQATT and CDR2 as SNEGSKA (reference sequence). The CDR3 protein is CSARTDRAVTDTQYF. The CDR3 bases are TGCAGTGCTAGAACCGACAGGGCGGTCACAGATACGCAGTATTTT.

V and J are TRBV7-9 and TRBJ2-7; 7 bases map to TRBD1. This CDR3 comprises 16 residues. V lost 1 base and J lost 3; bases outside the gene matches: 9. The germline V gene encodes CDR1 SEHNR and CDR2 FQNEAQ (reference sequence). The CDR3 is CASSLELGTARYEQYF. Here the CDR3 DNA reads TGTGCCAGCAGCTTAGAATTGGGGACAGCACGCTACGAGCAGTACTTC. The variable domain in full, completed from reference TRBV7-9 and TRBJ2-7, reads DTGVSQNPRHKITKRGQNVTFRCDPISEHNRLYWYRQTLGQGPEFLTYFQNEAQLEKSRLLSDRFSAERPKGSFSTLEIQRTEQGDSAMYLCASSLELGTARYEQYFGPGTRLTVT.

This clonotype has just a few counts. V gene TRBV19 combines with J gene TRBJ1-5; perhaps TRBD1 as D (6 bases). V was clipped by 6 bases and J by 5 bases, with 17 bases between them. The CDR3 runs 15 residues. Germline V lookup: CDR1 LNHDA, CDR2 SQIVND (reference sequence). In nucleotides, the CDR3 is TGTGCCAGTAGCCCGCCCGGGACACCATATCAGCCCCAGCATTTT. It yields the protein CASSPPGTPYQPQHF.

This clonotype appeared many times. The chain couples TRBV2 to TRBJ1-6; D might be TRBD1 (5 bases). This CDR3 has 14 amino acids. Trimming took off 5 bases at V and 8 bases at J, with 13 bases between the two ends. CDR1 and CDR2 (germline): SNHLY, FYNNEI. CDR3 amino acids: CASSTLGTDSPLHF. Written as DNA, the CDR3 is TGTGCCAGCAGTACCCTGGGGACGGATTCACCCCTCCACTTT.

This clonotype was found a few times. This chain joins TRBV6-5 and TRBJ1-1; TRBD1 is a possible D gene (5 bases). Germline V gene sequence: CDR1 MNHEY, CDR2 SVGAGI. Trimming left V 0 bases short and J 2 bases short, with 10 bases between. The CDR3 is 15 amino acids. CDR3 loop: CASSYSGLRNTEAFF. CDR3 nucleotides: TGTGCCAGCAGTTACTCGGGACTGAGAAACACTGAAGCTTTCTTT.

CDR3 DNA sequence: TGTGCCAGCAGGATACAGGGGGCGCTTTACGAGCAGTACTTC. It codes for CASRIQGALYEQYF. This chain joins TRBV6-1 and TRBJ2-7, with TRBD1 matching over 9 bases. The CDR3 is made up of 14 amino acids. Germline V gene data show CDR1 as MNHNS and CDR2 as SASEGT. The junction had 7 bases not matched to a gene; V was cut back by 6 bases and J by 4 bases.

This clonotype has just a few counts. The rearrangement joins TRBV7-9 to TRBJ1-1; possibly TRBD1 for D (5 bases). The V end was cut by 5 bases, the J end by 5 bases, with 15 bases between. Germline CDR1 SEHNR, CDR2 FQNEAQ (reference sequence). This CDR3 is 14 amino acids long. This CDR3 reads CASSPAQGGTEAFF. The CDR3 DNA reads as TGTGCCAGCAGCCCCGCGCAGGGTGGAACTGAAGCTTTCTTT.

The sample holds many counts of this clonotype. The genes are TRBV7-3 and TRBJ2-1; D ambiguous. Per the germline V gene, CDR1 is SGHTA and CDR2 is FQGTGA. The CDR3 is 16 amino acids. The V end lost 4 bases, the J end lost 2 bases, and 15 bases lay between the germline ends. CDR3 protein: CASSSRPTSTYNEQFF. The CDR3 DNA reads TGTGCCAGCAGCTCAAGGCCCACGAGTACCTACAATGAGCAGTTCTTC.

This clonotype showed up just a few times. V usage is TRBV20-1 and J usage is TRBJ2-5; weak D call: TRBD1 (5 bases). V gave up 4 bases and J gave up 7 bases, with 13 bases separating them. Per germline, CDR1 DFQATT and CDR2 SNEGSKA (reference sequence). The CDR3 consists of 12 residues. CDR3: CSANIGEATQYF. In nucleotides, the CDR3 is TGCAGTGCTAACATAGGGGAAGCGACCCAGTACTTC.

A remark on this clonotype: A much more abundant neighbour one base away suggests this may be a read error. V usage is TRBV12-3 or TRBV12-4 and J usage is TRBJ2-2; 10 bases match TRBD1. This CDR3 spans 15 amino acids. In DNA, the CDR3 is TGTGCCAGCAGTGACAGGGGGCGCGGCACCAGGGAGCTGTTTTTT. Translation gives CASSDRGRGTRELFF.

This CDR3 is CASGLGAVIGAFF. CDR3 sequence (DNA): TGTGCTAGTGGTTTGGGGGCGGTGATCGGAGCTTTCTTT. This rearrangement joins TRBV12-5 to TRBJ1-1, with D hard to call. With 1 base removed from V and 10 bases from J, the gap between germline ends came to 13 bases. Looked up from germline, CDR1 is LGHNT and CDR2 is FRNRAP. The CDR3 is made up of 13 amino acids. Complete variable domain (other parts from reference TRBV12-5 and TRBJ1-1): DARVTQTPRHKVTEMGQEVTMRCQPILGHNTVFWYRQTMMQGLELLAYFRNRAPLDDSGMPKDRFSAEMPDATLATLKIQPSEPRDSAVYFCASGLGAVIGAFFGQGTRLTVV.

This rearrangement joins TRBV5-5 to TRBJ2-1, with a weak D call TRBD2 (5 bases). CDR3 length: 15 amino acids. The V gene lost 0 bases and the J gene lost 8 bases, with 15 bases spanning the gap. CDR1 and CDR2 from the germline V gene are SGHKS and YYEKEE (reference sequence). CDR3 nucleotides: TGTGCCAGCAGCTTGGGAAGGTCCCCCGGGGATGAGCAGTTCTTC. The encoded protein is CASSLGRSPGDEQFF. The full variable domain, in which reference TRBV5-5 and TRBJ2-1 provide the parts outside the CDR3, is DAGVTQSPTHLIKTRGQQVTLRCSPISGHKSVSWYQQVLGQGPQFIFQYYEKEERGRGNFPDRFSARQFPNYSSELNVNALLLGDSALYLCASSLGRSPGDEQFFGPGTRLTVL.

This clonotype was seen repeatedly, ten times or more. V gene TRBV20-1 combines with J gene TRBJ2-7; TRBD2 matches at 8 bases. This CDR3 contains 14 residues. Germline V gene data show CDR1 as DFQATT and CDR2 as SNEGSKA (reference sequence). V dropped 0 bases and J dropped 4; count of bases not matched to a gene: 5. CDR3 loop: CSARDLERGYEQYF. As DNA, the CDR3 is TGCAGTGCTAGAGATCTGGAGCGGGGGTACGAGCAGTACTTC.

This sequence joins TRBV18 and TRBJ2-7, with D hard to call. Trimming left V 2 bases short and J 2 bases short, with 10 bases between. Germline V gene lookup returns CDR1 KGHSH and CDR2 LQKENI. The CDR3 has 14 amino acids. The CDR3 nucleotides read TGTGCCAGCTCACCAAGTTCCGGTACCTACGAGCAGTACTTC. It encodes CASSPSSGTYEQYF.

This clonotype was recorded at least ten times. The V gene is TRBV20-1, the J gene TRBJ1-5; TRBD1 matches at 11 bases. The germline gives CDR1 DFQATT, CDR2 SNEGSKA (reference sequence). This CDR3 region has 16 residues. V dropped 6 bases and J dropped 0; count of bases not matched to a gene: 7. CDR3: CSAQGQGVISNQPQHF. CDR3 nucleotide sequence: TGCAGTGCCCAGGGACAGGGGGTAATTAGCAATCAGCCCCAGCATTTT.

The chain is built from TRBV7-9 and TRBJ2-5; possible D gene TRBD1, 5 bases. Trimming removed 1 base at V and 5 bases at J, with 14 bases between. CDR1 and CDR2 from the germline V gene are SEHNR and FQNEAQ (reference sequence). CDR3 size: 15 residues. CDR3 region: CASSLVWGLGETQYF. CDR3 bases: TGTGCCAGCAGCTTAGTGTGGGGCCTTGGGGAGACCCAGTACTTC.

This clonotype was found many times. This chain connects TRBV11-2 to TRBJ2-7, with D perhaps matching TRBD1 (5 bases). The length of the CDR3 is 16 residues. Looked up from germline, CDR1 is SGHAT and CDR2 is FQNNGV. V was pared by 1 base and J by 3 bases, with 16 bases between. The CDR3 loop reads CASSLAGIQGNYEQYF. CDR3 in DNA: TGTGCCAGCAGCTTAGCTGGGATCCAGGGTAACTACGAGCAGTACTTC.

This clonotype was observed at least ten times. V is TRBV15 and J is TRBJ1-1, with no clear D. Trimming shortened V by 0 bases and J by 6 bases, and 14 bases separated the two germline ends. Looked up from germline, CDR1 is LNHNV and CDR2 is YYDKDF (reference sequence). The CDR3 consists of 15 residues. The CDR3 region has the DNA TGTGCCACCAGCAGAGACGACCGACTCTCGGCTGAAGCTTTCTTT. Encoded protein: CATSRDDRLSAEAFF. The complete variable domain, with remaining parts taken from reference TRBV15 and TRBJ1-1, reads DAMVIQNPRYQVTQFGKPVTLSCSQTLNHNVMYWYQQKSSQAPKLLFHYYDKDFNNEADTPDNFQSRRPNTSFCFLDIRSPGLGDTAMYLCATSRDDRLSAEAFFGQGTRLTVV.

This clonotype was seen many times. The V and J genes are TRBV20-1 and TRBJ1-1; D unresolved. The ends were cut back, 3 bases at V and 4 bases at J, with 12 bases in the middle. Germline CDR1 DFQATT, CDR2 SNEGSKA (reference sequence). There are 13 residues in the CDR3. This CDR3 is CSASRNLGTEAFF. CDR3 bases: TGCAGTGCTAGTAGAAATCTAGGCACTGAAGCTTTCTTT.